This T cell receptor (beta chain) was identified during a study of monozygotic twins with inflammatory bowel disease. The CDR3 contains 11 residues. In germline, CDR1 is MNHEY, CDR2 SVGAGI. Using the 5' RACE reads, TCRdb records one entry per CDR3 protein without DNA. The data include a few hundred thousand distinct CDR3 sequences; the top ten clones carry 2% to 3%. This chain links TRBV6-5 with TRBJ1-2. Sequencing was carried out using blood. This receptor was taken from a human donor with ulcerative colitis or Crohn's disease, or a healthy co-twin of an affected twin (not recorded which). CDR3 loop: CASRANYGYTF.